The 25 T cell receptor beta chains presented below share a single source sample, sequenced in a study of graft-versus-host responses after intestinal transplantation. Sequencing was performed with immunoSEQ multiplex PCR; in TCRdb, only in-frame clones are kept and a portion is missing. The table has under 130,000 clones, 93% seen once; the top ten hold roughly 1%. These TCRs' antigens remain unknown. The material sequenced was unstimulated CD8+ T cells sorted from spleen or lymph node cells, taken before intestinal transplant. The receptor source for this set is a human donor who received an intestinal transplant.

This chain joins TRBV5-6 and TRBJ1-2; D unresolved. CDR1 is SGHDT and CDR2 is YYEEEE in the germline V gene. The germline V and J ends were trimmed by 0 bases and 6 bases, with 12 bases remaining between them. This CDR3 is built from 14 residues. As DNA, the CDR3 is TGTGCCAGCAGCTTGGCGGCGGAGGAACATGGCTACACCTTC. Encoded protein: CASSLAAEEHGYTF.

The chain has TRBV19 and TRBJ2-1; maybe TRBD2 (7 bases). CDR1 and CDR2 from the germline V gene are LNHDA and SQIVND (reference sequence). Trimming stripped 3 bases from V and 8 bases from J, with 11 bases between. CDR3 length: 13 residues. The CDR3 bases are TGTGCCAGTAGTATTGGGGGGGGCGATGAGCAGTTCTTC. Its translation is CASSIGGGDEQFF.

The chain carries TRBV6-5 and TRBJ2-2; D remains unclear. This CDR3 comprises 15 residues. Trimming took off 2 bases at V and 2 bases at J, with 9 bases between the two ends. Per the germline V gene, CDR1 is MNHEY and CDR2 is SVGAGI. The chain's CDR3 is CASSYTPTNTGELFF. Written as DNA, the CDR3 is TGTGCCAGCAGTTACACCCCCACAAACACCGGGGAGCTGTTTTTT.

This chain connects TRBV6-1 to TRBJ2-3, with D unresolved. From germline, CDR1 is MNHNS and CDR2 SASEGT. Trimming took 8 bases from V and 5 from J, leaving 11 bases between them. The CDR3 contains 12 residues. In DNA, the CDR3 is TGTGCCAGCGGTAAGCGCTTAGATACGCAGTATTTT. It codes for CASGKRLDTQYF.

This rearrangement joins TRBV6-6 to TRBJ1-2; TRBD1 is a possible D gene (5 bases). The CDR3 loop spans 10 amino acids. The V gene lost 10 bases and the J gene lost 6 bases, with 9 bases spanning the gap. Germline values: CDR1 MNHNY, CDR2 SVGAGI (reference sequence). The CDR3 region has the DNA TGTGCCATTGGGGGGGATGGCTACACCTTC. Translation gives CAIGGDGYTF.

V gene TRBV6-1 combines with J gene TRBJ2-2; D remains unclear. The CDR3 sequence is 16 residues long. V was pared by 0 bases and J by 8 bases, with 16 bases between. In germline, CDR1 is MNHNS, CDR2 SASEGT. The CDR3 protein is CASSEAQLWGSGELFF. CDR3 bases: TGTGCCAGCAGTGAAGCGCAATTGTGGGGATCAGGGGAGCTGTTTTTT.

V gene TRBV10-3 combines with J gene TRBJ1-1, with 11 bases aligning to TRBD1. The ends lost 2 bases at V and 3 bases at J; junction bases unmatched: 8. Germline V gene lookup returns CDR1 ENHRY and CDR2 SYGVKD. This CDR3 region has 17 residues. DNA for the CDR3: TGTGCCATCAGTGAGGGGACAGGGGGATTAAGGGACACTGAAGCTTTCTTT. As protein: CAISEGTGGLRDTEAFF.

The chain couples TRBV7-9 to TRBJ2-1, with a weak D call TRBD2 (6 bases). Trimming took 4 bases from V and 6 from J, leaving 13 bases between them. The CDR3 has 14 amino acids. CDR1 SEHNR and CDR2 FQNEAQ come from the germline V gene (reference sequence). CDR3 amino acids: CASSSNRRGNEQFF. Here the CDR3 DNA reads TGTGCCAGCAGCTCAAACAGGAGGGGCAATGAGCAGTTCTTC.

The gene calls are TRBV7-2 and TRBJ1-1, with a tentative D call TRBD1 (5 bases). Germline V CDR1 and CDR2: SGHTA, FQGNSA. Trimming cost V 4 bases and J 4 bases, with 10 bases left between them. This CDR3 spans 13 amino acids. As DNA, the CDR3 is TGTGCCAGCAGCTCGCCGGGGGGCACTGAAGCTTTCTTT. Encoded protein: CASSSPGGTEAFF. The full variable domain, completed using reference TRBV7-2 and TRBJ1-1, is GAGVSQSPSNKVTEKGKDVELRCDPISGHTALYWYRQSLGQGLEFLIYFQGNSAPDKSGLPSDRFSAERTGGSVSTLTIQRTQQEDSAVYLCASSSPGGTEAFFGQGTRLTVV.

The chain has TRBV13 and TRBJ2-7, with TRBD1 as a possible D gene (6 bases). The CDR3 consists of 15 residues. Looked up from germline, CDR1 is PRHDT and CDR2 is FYEKMQ (reference sequence). Deletions cut 0 bases from V and 6 bases from J, with 15 bases between. CDR3 sequence: CASSLGQGSRREQYF. The CDR3 DNA sequence: TGTGCCAGCAGCTTAGGACAGGGAAGCCGCCGCGAGCAGTACTTC.

This rearrangement joins TRBV4-1 to TRBJ2-5; possibly TRBD1 or TRBD2 for D (6 bases each). This CDR3 is built from 15 residues. The V end was cut by 3 bases, the J end by 5 bases, with 16 bases between. Germline values: CDR1 MGHRA, CDR2 YSYEKL. The CDR3 sequence is CASSHPTGGGETQYF. CDR3 nucleotides: TGCGCCAGCAGCCATCCGACCGGAGGGGGGGAGACCCAGTACTTC.

This clone was found once. This chain links TRBV4-1 with TRBJ2-7, with TRBD2 matching 7 bases. The CDR3 extends over 14 amino acids. The junction had 4 bases not matched to a gene; V was cut back by 1 base and J by 4 bases. Per germline, CDR1 MGHRA and CDR2 YSYEKL. The CDR3 DNA reads TGCGCCAGCAGCCAAGGGGCCGGGGGGTACGAGCAGTACTTC. Amino acids: CASSQGAGGYEQYF.

This clone appeared a few times. The V gene is TRBV7-9, the J gene TRBJ1-2; 7 bases line up with TRBD1. Trimming at V came to 6 bases and at J to 13 bases, leaving 5 bases not matched to a gene. Germline loops: CDR1 SEHNR, CDR2 FQNEAQ (reference sequence). The CDR3 runs to 10 residues. CDR3 in amino acids: CASSPTGVTF. DNA for the CDR3: TGTGCCAGCAGTCCAACAGGGGTCACCTTC.

This clone was observed once. V gene TRBV4-1 combines with J gene TRBJ2-5; 9 bases are shared with TRBD1. This CDR3 spans 15 amino acids. Germline CDR1 reads MGHRA; CDR2 reads YSYEKL. The J segment lost 5 bases and the V segment lost 5 bases, leaving 9 bases of the junction unmatched. CDR3 loop: CASSFTGGEGETQYF. The CDR3 DNA reads as TGCGCCAGCAGCTTTACAGGGGGCGAAGGGGAGACCCAGTACTTC.

The chain is built from TRBV7-8 and TRBJ2-7; the D is unclear. The CDR3 contains 15 residues. Germline CDR1 is SGHVS and CDR2 is FQNEAQ. With 5 bases removed from V and 6 bases from J, the gap between germline ends came to 20 bases. The CDR3 protein is CASSEPDGPLGEQYF. In nucleotides, the CDR3 is TGTGCCAGCAGCGAGCCGGACGGACCCCTCGGCGAGCAGTACTTC.

The V gene is TRBV4-1, the J gene TRBJ2-1, with 8 bases lining up with TRBD2. V lost 0 bases, J lost 6 bases, and 10 bases stayed unmatched. Per germline, CDR1 MGHRA and CDR2 YSYEKL. CDR3 length: 17 residues. The CDR3 coding sequence is TGCGCCAGCAGCCAAGATCATAGTCTGGGGACTAGCAATGAGCAGTTCTTC. Translating gives CASSQDHSLGTSNEQFF.

This chain uses TRBV14 with TRBJ2-1; 8 bases are shared with TRBD2. The J segment lost 9 bases and the V segment lost 6 bases, leaving 4 bases of the junction unmatched. Germline V CDR1 and CDR2: SGHDN, FVKESK. This CDR3 contains 12 residues. The CDR3, as DNA: TGTGCCAGCAGTCCGGGGGGGATTGAGCAGTTCTTC. Translation: CASSPGGIEQFF.

The chain is built from TRBV5-1 and TRBJ2-3; 10 bases match TRBD2. Germline V lookup: CDR1 SGHRS, CDR2 YFSETQ. The CDR3 extends over 18 amino acids. The J segment lost 6 bases and the V segment lost 3 bases, leaving 16 bases of the junction unmatched. The CDR3 nucleotides read TGCGCCAGCAGCTCGGACAGACAGCGGGGGGGCCCTTCGGATACGCAGTATTTT. It encodes CASSSDRQRGGPSDTQYF.

The chain carries TRBV6-6 and TRBJ2-3; a weak D match, TRBD1 (5 bases). The V gene lost 2 bases and the J gene lost 2 bases, with 14 bases spanning the gap. The CDR3 extends over 16 amino acids. Per the germline V gene, CDR1 is MNHNY and CDR2 is SVGAGI (reference sequence). The CDR3 spells CASSYPLGQSTDTQYF. The CDR3 nucleotides are TGTGCCAGCAGTTACCCTCTGGGGCAGTCCACAGATACGCAGTATTTT.

CDR3 sequence reads: CASSLVTSPGELFF. The CDR3 nucleotides are TGTGCCAGCAGCTTAGTGACTAGCCCCGGGGAGCTGTTTTTT. This chain joins TRBV7-9 and TRBJ2-2, with 7 bases matching TRBD2. The CDR3 contains 14 residues. Germline V gene sequence: CDR1 SEHNR, CDR2 FQNEAQ (reference sequence). V shed 1 base and J 6 bases; nucleotides not matched to a gene: 2.

This sequence joins TRBV5-6 and TRBJ2-7; D gene uncertain. V was pared by 3 bases and J by 2 bases, with 12 bases between. Germline CDR1 is SGHDT and CDR2 is YYEEEE. The CDR3 has 14 residues. The chain's CDR3 is CASSSDWEAYEQYF. CDR3 nucleotide sequence: TGTGCCAGCAGCTCCGATTGGGAAGCCTACGAGCAGTACTTC.

The rearrangement links TRBV27 to TRBJ2-7, with 8 bases that match TRBD2. CDR3 length: 15 residues. J gave up 3 bases and V 2 bases, and 6 bases lay outside the gene matches. From germline, CDR1 is MNHEY and CDR2 SMNVEV (reference sequence). Written as DNA, the CDR3 is TGTGCCAGCAGTTTAGTAGCGGGGCCGCGCTACGAGCAGTACTTC. This gives the protein CASSLVAGPRYEQYF.

The chain employs TRBV5-6 and TRBJ1-1, with D perhaps TRBD1 (5 bases). Germline V gene sequence: CDR1 SGHDT, CDR2 YYEEEE. The CDR3 sequence is 15 residues long. V shed 4 bases and J shed 1 base, with 14 bases lying between them. The CDR3 protein is CASSLGGEGNTEAFF. The CDR3 DNA is TGTGCCAGCAGCCTGGGGGGGGAAGGGAACACTGAAGCTTTCTTT. The full variable domain, in which reference TRBV5-6 and TRBJ1-1 provide the parts outside the CDR3, is DAGVTQSPTHLIKTRGQQVTLRCSPKSGHDTVSWYQQALGQGPQFIFQYYEEEERQRGNFPDRFSGHQFPNYSSELNVNALLLGDSALYLCASSLGGEGNTEAFFGQGTRLTVV.

This chain joins TRBV7-3 and TRBJ1-6; the match to TRBD1 covers 7 bases. This CDR3 spans 12 amino acids. V was pared by 6 bases and J by 13 bases, with 6 bases of the junction left unmatched. From germline, CDR1 is SGHTA and CDR2 FQGTGA. CDR3 DNA sequence: TGTGCCAGCAGTTTACAGGGGCCGCCCCTCCACTTT. It translates to CASSLQGPPLHF.

The chain recombines TRBV11-2 with TRBJ2-7; TRBD2 aligns across 8 bases. This CDR3 contains 14 residues. Germline CDR1 SGHAT, CDR2 FQNNGV. With 6 bases clipped from V and 3 bases from J, the junction kept 7 bases outside the gene matches. This chain's CDR3 is CASRIWGTSYEQYF. The CDR3, as DNA: TGTGCCAGCAGAATCTGGGGGACTAGCTACGAGCAGTACTTC.